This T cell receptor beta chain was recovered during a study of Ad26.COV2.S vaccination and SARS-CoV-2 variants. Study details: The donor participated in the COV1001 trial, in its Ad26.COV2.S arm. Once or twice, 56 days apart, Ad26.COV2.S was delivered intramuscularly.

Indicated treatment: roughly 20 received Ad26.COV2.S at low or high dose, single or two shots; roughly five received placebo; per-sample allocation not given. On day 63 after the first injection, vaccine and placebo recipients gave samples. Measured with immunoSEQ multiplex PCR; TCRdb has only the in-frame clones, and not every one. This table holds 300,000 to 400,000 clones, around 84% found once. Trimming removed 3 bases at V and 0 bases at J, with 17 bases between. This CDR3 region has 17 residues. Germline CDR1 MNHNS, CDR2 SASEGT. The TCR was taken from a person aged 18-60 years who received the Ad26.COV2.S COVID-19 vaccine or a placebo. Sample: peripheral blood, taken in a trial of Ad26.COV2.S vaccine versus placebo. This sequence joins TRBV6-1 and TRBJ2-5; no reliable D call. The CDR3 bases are TGTGCCAGCAGTGATTGGCCGAGGCTGAATTACCAAGAGACCCAGTACTTC. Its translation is CASSDWPRLNYQETQYF.